This T cell receptor (beta chain) was found in a study of T cells after yellow fever vaccination (dated by TCRdb to about 2019). Broadly, across the study: Libraries from fractions with low cell numbers were prepared with the SMART-Seq v4 Ultra Low Input RNA kit. To track T-cell clones before and after primary and booster YFV17D yellow fever vaccination, bulk TCR alpha and beta repertoires were sequenced longitudinally. Two healthy male donors, one aged 18 to 30 and one aged 30 to 40 years, were included in the cohort. Blood was collected at multiple timepoints before and after primary and secondary immunization, and bulk PBMC replicates and cell subsets were isolated.

V lost 4 bases and J lost 7 bases; the stretch between them is 20 bases long. The CDR3 sequence holds 16 residues, the cysteine and phenylalanine included. Only the CDR3 DNA is retained, 48 bases long and in frame from the first base. Here is what the overall study found, with its caveats: FACS-sorted repertoires could contain abundant contaminating clonotypes from the bulk population, so computational filtering was required. Most clones expanded after primary vaccination were re-detected after the booster (approximately 95% of CD4 and around nine tenths of CD8), suggesting broad memory maintenance. The study included only two donors, which limits how far the findings can be generalized. The secondary T-cell response was found to be weaker but faster than the primary response, with a peak reached on day 5 rather than on day 15. A small share of clonotypes was detected in both CD4 and CD8 compartments, with the overlap likely arising from convergent recombination.

Reading the label with the study, this specimen's treatment or condition is: live attenuated yellow fever vaccine strain. At each blood-draw timepoint, two biological replicates of bulk PBMCs were collected. A standard Ficoll-Paque protocol was used to isolate PBMCs from peripheral blood. TriZol was used to extract RNA from bulk PBMCs, from CD4 and CD8 fractions, and from dextramer-positive and dextramer-negative fractions. As regards this clonotype: No antigen is known for it. No much larger clonotype is one base removed from it; base qualities were not supplied.

Sequencing took place on an Illumina NovaSeq 6000. TCR cDNA was made using 5'RACE template switching, a step that added a universal primer site and unique molecular identifiers. cDNA synthesis was primed from both the TCR alpha and TCR beta constant segments. Library amplification involved two PCR steps, and the second step added sample barcodes and sequencing adapters. Sequencing of libraries was done on Illumina HiSeq 2500 (2x100 bp) or NovaSeq (2x150 bp). The study's processing was this. MIGEC handled demultiplexing of reads and collapsing into UMI consensus sequences, while MiXCR performed V(D)J alignment. Vaccine-responding clonotypes were identified with edgeR using replicate PBMC samples, with FDR below 0.01 and a log2 fold change above 5 up to day 15 being required. CD4 or CD8 identity was assigned to each bulk clonotype according to whether the clonotype was present at higher abundance in the sequenced CD4 repertoire or the sequenced CD8 repertoire. The public reads were reanalyzed by TCRdb: fastp trimming at Q25, MiXCR alignment, in-frame beta chains only. Duplicate CDR3 protein sequences are folded into a single record with the most common DNA and genes. The V and J calls shown here were made by TCRdb, not taken from the authors' results. The sample includes 250,000 to 350,000 distinct CDR3 sequences, with over 3.5% observed a single time. The top ten clones comprise around 19% of the sample.

This TCR derives from a man in his late teens or twenties who received the YFV17D yellow fever vaccine. The sample consisted of PBMCs, taken 15 days after the yellow fever booster vaccination. Recombination connected TRBV12-3 or TRBV12-4 to TRBJ1-3, with the D segment identity uncertain. The bases read TGTGCCAGCAGTTCGTATACTCGGAGAGGTTTGAACACCATATATTTT. It encodes CASSSYTRRGLNTIYF.